The clone carrying this TCR beta chain was counted only a few times. These patients, aged 18 to 65, had recently diagnosed hyperthyroidism lasting under 2 months. Authors of the study amplified TCR beta CDR3 regions from RNA transcripts. Using the HTBI primer set, a first-round RT-PCR was run on the TCR CDR3. Each CDR3 protein is one row after TCRdb ran MiXCR on the multiplex PCR reads. The sample lists about 710,000 distinct CDR3 sequences, about 16% occurring once. With 0 bases removed from V and 4 bases from J, the gap between germline ends came to 13 bases. Germline V gene data show CDR1 as SGDLS and CDR2 as YYNGEE. CDR3 size: 15 residues. This specimen belongs to a study of T cells in Graves' hyperthyroidism and ophthalmopathy.

This receptor was identified in a man aged 18 to 35 with Graves' hyperthyroidism. Specimen: blood. The V gene is TRBV9, the J gene TRBJ2-5; D is unclear. The CDR3 DNA follows: TGTGCCAGCAGCGTAGCGGGCCACAAAGGAGAGACCCAGTACTTC. Amino acid sequence: CASSVAGHKGETQYF.